This section outlines one TCR beta chain sequence together with its context. This entry is derived from a study of shared clonotypes between healthy human individuals. On the study more broadly: Donors had three CD4 naive, three CD4 memory, two CD8 naive and one CD8 memory plate apiece.

Profiled with immunoSEQ multiplex PCR; TCRdb holds only in-frame clones, not every one. Seen here are approximately 2,000,000 clones, 85% to 95% observed once, and the top ten hold approximately 0.4%. The CDR3 runs 13 residues. In germline, CDR1 is SGHDT, CDR2 YYEEEE. V shed 0 bases and J shed 4 bases, with 7 bases lying between them. This receptor was obtained from a man aged 18 to 29 in good health. Some clones in this sample may be carry-over from other donors' samples. This chain connects TRBV5-6 to TRBJ1-2; D possibly corresponds to TRBD1 (6 bases). Sequenced sample: naive CD4+ T cells from PBMCs. The subset denotes: CD45RA+ positively selected. The CDR3 loop reads CASSLDRAYGYTF. For the CDR3, the DNA is TGTGCCAGCAGCTTGGACAGGGCCTATGGCTACACCTTC.